This is a list of T cell receptor beta chains from one sample in a study of T cells in Graves' hyperthyroidism and ophthalmopathy. From the multiplex PCR reads, TCRdb called clonotypes with MiXCR, one entry per CDR3 protein. The data contain 300,000 to 350,000 distinct CDR3 sequences, around a sixth of them singletons. Sequenced input: blood. These receptors originate from a woman aged 45-65 years with Graves' hyperthyroidism. Both conserved end residues are part of each CDR3. D genes are given only for firm matches. Clone sizes are given selectively: once, few, many, or a class where the clone is expanded.

size	V	D	J	CDR3	DNA
-	TRBV12-3/TRBV12-4	-	TRBJ1-6	CASSFGQGISPLHF	TGTGCCAGCAGTTTTGGTCAGGGAATATCACCCCTCCACTTT
many	TRBV28	TRBD2	TRBJ2-3	CASSLGRTSGRGTDTQYF	TGTGCCAGCAGTTTAGGTAGGACTAGCGGGAGAGGCACAGATACGCAGTATTTT
-	TRBV20-1	TRBD2	TRBJ2-7	CSASSGRAPYEQYF	TGCAGTGCTAGTAGCGGGAGGGCCCCCTACGAGCAGTACTTC
few	TRBV12-3/TRBV12-4	TRBD1	TRBJ2-1	CASKKTGGKSSEQFF	TGTGCCAGCAAGAAAACAGGGGGCAAAAGTTCGGAGCAGTTCTTC
-	TRBV3-1	TRBD1	TRBJ2-1	CASSPGGQGTDEQFF	TGTGCCAGCAGCCCAGGGGGACAGGGGACCGATGAGCAGTTCTTC
many	TRBV12-3/TRBV12-4	-	TRBJ2-3	CASSLTPPDTQYF	TGTGCCAGCAGCCTGACTCCCCCAGATACGCAGTATTTT
-	TRBV20-1	TRBD2	TRBJ2-3	CSAGGTHTDTQYF	TGCAGTGCCGGGGGGACCCACACAGATACGCAGTATTTT
few	TRBV20-1	TRBD2	TRBJ2-1	CSARDGGGGAEQFF	TGCAGTGCTAGAGATGGTGGCGGGGGTGCTGAGCAGTTCTTC
many	TRBV6-5	TRBD1	TRBJ2-1	CASSYRGPDNEQFF	TGTGCCAGCAGTTACAGGGGGCCGGACAATGAGCAGTTCTTC
few	TRBV27	TRBD1	TRBJ1-6	CASRPGTGVNSPLHF	TGTGCCAGCAGACCTGGGACAGGGGTAAATTCACCCCTCCACTTT
few	TRBV27	-	TRBJ1-3	CASSPTRVGSGNTIYF	TGTGCCAGCAGTCCCACCAGGGTTGGCTCTGGAAACACCATATATTTT
few	TRBV7-6	-	TRBJ2-6	CASSLSPGANVLTF	TGTGCCAGCAGCCTCAGCCCTGGGGCCAACGTCCTGACTTTC